The rows below give T cell receptor beta chains drawn from one sample of a study of blood T cell repertoires in COVID-19. Profiling relied on immunoSEQ multiplex PCR, and the TCRdb table lists in-frame clones only, not all of them. Of 260,000 or so clones in the sample, just over 85% were seen once. Input material: PBMCs or T cells enriched from blood (not recorded which). Receptors originate from a man younger than 35 who had recovered from COVID-19. Each CDR3 is given with its conserved first and last residue. Expanded clones get a size class; other rows say once, few or many, or leave the size out.

j_call: TRBJ2-3
clone_size: .
v_call: TRBV5-4
cdr3_aa: CANSMTGFGPTDTQYF

j_call: TRBJ2-2
clone_size: .
v_call: TRBV2
cdr3_aa: CASSADRVNTGELFF

j_call: TRBJ1-1
clone_size: once
v_call: TRBV4-2
cdr3_aa: CASSPHRAMNTEAFF

j_call: TRBJ1-1
clone_size: once
v_call: TRBV3-1/TRBV3-2
cdr3_aa: CASSQGGRGWTEAFF

j_call: TRBJ2-7
clone_size: .
v_call: TRBV27
cdr3_aa: CASSIQGTEQYF

j_call: TRBJ2-5
clone_size: .
v_call: TRBV5-4
cdr3_aa: CASSPRGGREETQYF

j_call: TRBJ2-2
clone_size: .
v_call: TRBV7-3
cdr3_aa: CASRTENTGELFF

j_call: TRBJ2-5
clone_size: .
v_call: TRBV3-1/TRBV3-2
cdr3_aa: CASSQGPGETQYF

j_call: TRBJ2-7
clone_size: .
v_call: TRBV11-3
cdr3_aa: CASSRGGGTSSYEQYF

j_call: TRBJ2-3
clone_size: few
v_call: TRBV19
cdr3_aa: CASSLLAGARDTQYF

j_call: TRBJ1-5
clone_size: .
v_call: TRBV11-3
cdr3_aa: CASRLYSGTEYSNQPQHF

j_call: TRBJ1-1
clone_size: .
v_call: TRBV10-3
cdr3_aa: CATQQGSTEAFF

j_call: TRBJ2-7
clone_size: .
v_call: TRBV30
cdr3_aa: CAWIKGGRFHEQYF

j_call: TRBJ2-1
clone_size: .
v_call: TRBV6-5
cdr3_aa: CASSYSKREGLNEQFF

j_call: TRBJ1-3
clone_size: .
v_call: TRBV29-1
cdr3_aa: CSVLGEPGNTIYF

j_call: TRBJ2-5
clone_size: .
v_call: TRBV13
cdr3_aa: CASSSVGLRGAREETQYF

j_call: TRBJ1-1
clone_size: .
v_call: TRBV12-5
cdr3_aa: CASGPEQGWNTEAFF

j_call: TRBJ1-2
clone_size: once
v_call: TRBV5-6
cdr3_aa: CASNTDRGDYGYTF

j_call: TRBJ1-4
clone_size: once
v_call: TRBV2
cdr3_aa: CASRTDRAGEKLFF

j_call: TRBJ2-1
clone_size: few
v_call: TRBV4-2
cdr3_aa: CASSQEGGGAINEQFF

j_call: TRBJ2-1
clone_size: .
v_call: TRBV5-1
cdr3_aa: CASSPLAGYYNEQFF

j_call: TRBJ1-5
clone_size: .
v_call: TRBV12-3/TRBV12-4
cdr3_aa: CASSFTGDQPQHF

j_call: TRBJ1-5
clone_size: .
v_call: TRBV7-8
cdr3_aa: CASSSLTGRYSNQPQHF

j_call: TRBJ2-5
clone_size: .
v_call: TRBV7-2
cdr3_aa: CASRGGTAYTQYF

j_call: TRBJ1-1
clone_size: .
v_call: TRBV9
cdr3_aa: CASSAGQGGTEAFF

j_call: TRBJ2-1
clone_size: few
v_call: TRBV9
cdr3_aa: CASSGGTSGSEQFF

j_call: TRBJ2-1
clone_size: .
v_call: TRBV28
cdr3_aa: CASSPASGRGGEQFF

j_call: TRBJ1-2
clone_size: .
v_call: TRBV30
cdr3_aa: CAWSVGGGDYGYTF

j_call: TRBJ2-2
clone_size: .
v_call: TRBV5-6
cdr3_aa: CASSLGPDQGGELFF

j_call: TRBJ2-3
clone_size: .
v_call: TRBV7-3
cdr3_aa: CASSRAGFGTDTQYF

j_call: TRBJ1-1
clone_size: .
v_call: TRBV19
cdr3_aa: CASTIGRVGAEAFF

j_call: TRBJ2-4
clone_size: .
v_call: TRBV13
cdr3_aa: CASSGQQELAKNIQYF

j_call: TRBJ1-2
clone_size: .
v_call: TRBV27
cdr3_aa: CASSGTGSGYTF

j_call: TRBJ1-1
clone_size: few
v_call: TRBV2
cdr3_aa: CASSQGEGTEAFF

j_call: TRBJ2-7
clone_size: .
v_call: TRBV7-9
cdr3_aa: CASSPLRDSPYEQYF

j_call: TRBJ1-2
clone_size: .
v_call: TRBV2
cdr3_aa: CASSEALRTTYGYTF

j_call: TRBJ1-6
clone_size: .
v_call: TRBV10-3
cdr3_aa: CAIRSGTGGYSPLHF

j_call: TRBJ1-4
clone_size: .
v_call: TRBV6-5
cdr3_aa: CASRGGSTNEKLFF

j_call: TRBJ2-3
clone_size: .
v_call: TRBV11-3
cdr3_aa: CASSRPGTDTQYF

j_call: TRBJ2-7
clone_size: .
v_call: TRBV5-5
cdr3_aa: CASSSPYEQYF

j_call: TRBJ2-2
clone_size: .
v_call: TRBV10-3
cdr3_aa: CAISEWRESTGELFF

j_call: TRBJ2-1
clone_size: .
v_call: TRBV20-1
cdr3_aa: CSASPHIDEQFF